These 31 T cell receptor beta chains originate from one sample sequenced in a study of shared clonotypes between healthy human individuals. Profiled with immunoSEQ multiplex PCR; TCRdb holds only in-frame clones, not every one. Of more than 900,000 clones listed, approximately 78% are singletons. The sample taken for sequencing was memory CD4+ T cells from PBMCs. The subset here: CD45RA-negative fraction. The receptors originated from a man between 18 and 35 years old in good health. Some clones in this sample may be carry-over from other donors' samples.

Many counts were recorded for this clone. The chain joins TRBV7-8 to TRBJ2-3, with D perhaps TRBD2 (5 bases). The CDR3 runs to 14 residues. V was shortened by 1 base and J by 4 bases, with 9 bases between the two germline ends. Germline CDR1 reads SGHVS; CDR2 reads FQNEAQ. In DNA, the CDR3 is TGTGCCAGCAGCTTAGTGGAGGTGTCAGATACGCAGTATTTT. Residues: CASSLVEVSDTQYF.

This clone was counted a single time. The rearrangement uses TRBV29-1 and TRBJ2-2; TRBD1 agrees at 7 bases. With V trimmed by 6 bases and J by 4 bases, 11 bases remained unmatched. The CDR3 is made up of 15 amino acids. Looked up from germline, CDR1 is SQVTM and CDR2 is ANQGSEA. In DNA, the CDR3 is TGCAGCGTCCAAATCGGGACAGCGACCACCGGGGAGCTGTTTTTT. Residues: CSVQIGTATTGELFF.

The chain has TRBV7-3 and TRBJ2-1, with TRBD2 identical over 11 bases. From germline, CDR1 is SGHTA and CDR2 FQGTGA. The CDR3 consists of 17 residues. The junction had 9 bases not matched to a gene; V was cut back by 4 bases and J by 4 bases. DNA for the CDR3: TGTGCCAGCAGCTCCGGGGGACTAGCGGATTTTTACAATGAGCAGTTCTTC. It is translated as CASSSGGLADFYNEQFF.

The chain carries TRBV7-9 and TRBJ1-3; tentatively, D is TRBD1 (5 bases). Trimming removed 4 bases at V and 4 bases at J, with 11 bases between. This CDR3 region has 14 residues. In germline, CDR1 is SEHNR, CDR2 FQNEAQ (reference sequence). CDR3 sequence reads: CASSSSGIGNTIYF. CDR3 nucleotide sequence: TGTGCCAGCAGCTCTTCAGGGATCGGAAACACCATATATTTT.

The chain is built from TRBV18 and TRBJ2-7; D might be TRBD1 (6 bases). Germline V CDR1 and CDR2: KGHSH, LQKENI. The CDR3 is made up of 16 amino acids. The V end was cut by 3 bases, the J end by 5 bases, with 20 bases between. CDR3 loop: CASSPALRQVWHEQYF. The CDR3 nucleotides read TGTGCCAGCTCACCCGCTCTGAGACAGGTCTGGCACGAGCAGTACTTC.

This clone turned up a few times. This sequence is one base from a far larger clone and is likely a read error. This same CDR3 is encoded by further DNA sequences in the sample. CDR3 sequence reads: CAWSVGPSFYGYTF. The DNA for the CDR3 is TGTGCCTGGAGTGTCGGGCCTTCCTTCTATGGCTACACCTTT. The gene calls are TRBV30 and TRBJ1-2; the D is unclear. CDR1 is GTSNPN, CDR2 SVGIG, per germline (reference sequence). CDR3 length equals 14 residues.

The chain has TRBV18 and TRBJ2-3, with TRBD2 matching 11 bases. The CDR3 is 17 residues long. V trimming: 3 bases; J trimming: 2 bases; junction bases outside the gene matches: 7. Per germline, CDR1 KGHSH and CDR2 LQKENI. CDR3 amino acids: CASSPSLAGGYTDTQYF. CDR3 sequence (DNA): TGTGCCAGCTCACCCTCGCTAGCGGGGGGATACACAGATACGCAGTATTTT. The complete variable domain, with remaining parts taken from reference TRBV18 and TRBJ2-3, reads NAGVMQNPRHLVRRRGQEARLRCSPMKGHSHVYWYRQLPEEGLKFMVYLQKENIIDESGMPKERFSAEFPKEGPSILRIQQVVRGDSAAYFCASSPSLAGGYTDTQYFGPGTRLTVL.

This chain uses TRBV7-9 with TRBJ2-2; D might be TRBD2 (7 bases). V shed 3 bases and J shed 4 bases, with 12 bases lying between them. The CDR3 length is 15 residues. The germline V gene has CDR1 SEHNR and CDR2 FQNEAQ (reference sequence). CDR3 sequence reads: CASSFAGARTGELFF. The CDR3 region has the DNA TGTGCCAGCAGCTTCGCGGGGGCTCGCACCGGGGAGCTGTTTTTT.

The chain combines TRBV5-1 with TRBJ2-7, with 8 bases identical to TRBD2. The CDR3 has 15 residues. Trimming cost V 4 bases and J 5 bases; bases outside gene matches: 11. Germline loops: CDR1 SGHRS, CDR2 YFSETQ. The CDR3 sequence: CASSRGAGEAHEQYF. CDR3 nucleotide sequence: TGCGCCAGCAGCCGGGGAGCGGGAGAGGCCCACGAGCAGTACTTC.

This clone was seen a handful of times. The rearrangement uses TRBV10-3 and TRBJ2-1, with 10 bases that match TRBD2. The CDR3 extends over 16 amino acids. The V and J ends lost 0 bases and 6 bases, in that order; junction bases with no gene match: 5. Germline assignment: CDR1 ENHRY and CDR2 SYGVKD. CDR3 amino acids: CAISESPGLASNEQFF. The CDR3 region has the DNA TGTGCCATCAGTGAGTCCCCGGGACTAGCGTCCAATGAGCAGTTCTTC.

The V and J genes are TRBV30 and TRBJ2-7, with 9 positions matching TRBD1. J lost 5 bases, V lost 3 bases, and 8 bases had no gene match. This CDR3 is 14 amino acids long. The germline V gene encodes CDR1 GTSNPN and CDR2 SVGIG (reference sequence). The CDR3 nucleotides read TGTGCCTGGAGCCGGGGACAGGGAGACGACGAGCAGTACTTC. It specifies CAWSRGQGDDEQYF.

The chain uses TRBV29-1 and TRBJ1-2; 9 bases are a match to TRBD1. Germline CDR1 reads SQVTM; CDR2 reads ANQGSEA. The J segment lost 8 bases and the V segment lost 6 bases, leaving 7 bases of the junction unmatched. The CDR3 is 12 amino acids. This chain's CDR3 is CSVGQGSGGYTF. CDR3 sequence (DNA): TGCAGCGTGGGACAGGGATCCGGGGGCTACACCTTC.

The chain couples TRBV7-3 to TRBJ2-2; D uncertain. The CDR3 is made up of 13 amino acids. The germline gives CDR1 SGHTA, CDR2 FQGTGA. Trimming took 5 bases from V and 4 from J, leaving 8 bases between them. CDR3 region: CASSPHRTGELFF. The CDR3 DNA follows: TGTGCCAGCAGCCCCCATCGCACCGGGGAGCTGTTTTTT. The full variable domain, rest sourced from reference TRBV7-3 and TRBJ2-2, is GAGVSQTPSNKVTEKGKYVELRCDPISGHTALYWYRQSLGQGPEFLIYFQGTGAADDSGLPNDRFFAVRPEGSVSTLKIQRTERGDSAVYLCASSPHRTGELFFGEGSRLTVL.

This clone was seen a single time. J is TRBJ2-7 and V is TRBV2, with D perhaps assigned TRBD1 or TRBD2 (5 bases each). The germline V gene encodes CDR1 SNHLY and CDR2 FYNNEI. This CDR3 spans 12 amino acids. V lost 8 bases, J lost 0 bases, and 8 bases lay in between. The CDR3 DNA reads as TGTGCCAGCCGGGACCGCTCCTACGAGCAGTACTTC. It is translated as CASRDRSYEQYF.

This sequence joins TRBV29-1 and TRBJ2-3; 8 nucleotides align to TRBD2. V dropped 7 bases and J dropped 7; count of bases not matched to a gene: 10. Germline-derived CDR1 and CDR2 are SQVTM and ANQGSEA. The CDR3 loop spans 13 amino acids. The CDR3 DNA sequence: TGCAGCGCCACTACAAGCGGGAGTAATACGCAGTATTTT. It is translated as CSATTSGSNTQYF.

V is TRBV27 and J is TRBJ2-5; no firm D call. Germline V gene sequence: CDR1 MNHEY, CDR2 SMNVEV (reference sequence). This CDR3 region has 13 residues. V was pared by 6 bases and J by 0 bases, with 8 bases between. For the CDR3, the DNA is TGTGCCAGCAGCCGTCGGTACCAAGAGACCCAGTACTTC. This codes for CASSRRYQETQYF.

CDR3 in amino acids: CASSLAGQGVNGYTF. Written as DNA, the CDR3 is TGTGCCAGCAGCTTAGCCGGACAGGGGGTCAATGGCTACACCTTC. The genes are TRBV7-9 and TRBJ1-2; 10 bases align to TRBD1. Germline loops: CDR1 SEHNR, CDR2 FQNEAQ (reference sequence). The CDR3 covers 15 residues. V lost 0 bases and J lost 6; bases outside the gene matches: 4.

V and J are TRBV5-4 and TRBJ2-5; 7 bases fit TRBD1. The V gene's germline CDR1 is SGHNT and CDR2 YYREEE (reference sequence). The CDR3 sequence is 16 residues long. V dropped 3 bases and J dropped 1; count of bases not matched to a gene: 9. CDR3 residues: CASSWGKQGRQETQYF. The CDR3 nucleotides read TGTGCCAGCAGCTGGGGGAAACAGGGGCGCCAAGAGACCCAGTACTTC.

The rearrangement uses TRBV7-9 and TRBJ1-2; no clear D gene. Deletions cut 0 bases from V and 8 bases from J, with 10 bases between. The CDR3 runs 13 residues. The germline CDR1 and CDR2 sequences are SEHNR and FQNEAQ (reference sequence). CDR3 nucleotide sequence: TGTGCCAGCAGCTTAGCAGGGAGGGAAGGCTACACCTTC. Protein: CASSLAGREGYTF.

The chain combines TRBV2 with TRBJ2-7, with TRBD1 matching 10 bases. CDR1 is SNHLY and CDR2 is FYNNEI in the germline V gene. This CDR3 region has 14 residues. V dropped 6 bases and J dropped 4; count of bases not matched to a gene: 6. The CDR3 DNA reads TGTGCCAGCAGGACGGGACAGGGGATGTACGAGCAGTACTTC. It specifies CASRTGQGMYEQYF.

This rearrangement joins TRBV25-1 to TRBJ2-3, with 8 positions matching TRBD2. J gave up 4 bases and V 6 bases, and 6 bases lay outside the gene matches. The CDR3 extends over 14 amino acids. Germline V CDR1 and CDR2: MGHDK, SYGVNS. CDR3 DNA: TGTGCCAGCAGGAAAGCGGGAGCATCAGATACGCAGTATTTT. Translation gives CASRKAGASDTQYF.

The chain has TRBV28 and TRBJ1-2; D is undetermined. This CDR3 is 15 amino acids long. V was cut by 4 bases and J by 4 bases, with 16 bases left in between. The V gene's germline CDR1 is MDHEN and CDR2 SYDVKM. The CDR3 DNA is TGTGCCAGCAGTTCCGTTGGAAGGCCCAGCTATGGCTACACCTTC. It translates to CASSSVGRPSYGYTF.

As regards this clone: Being one base from a much bigger clone, this may be a read error. This sample also contains other DNA sequences that code for the same CDR3. The J gene is TRBJ1-1, the V gene TRBV11-3; possible D gene TRBD1, 5 bases. The CDR3 extends over 13 amino acids. CDR1 and CDR2 from the germline V gene are SGHNT and YENEEA. V was shortened by 1 base and J by 4 bases, with 7 bases between the two germline ends. CDR3 sequence: CASSLVGGTEAFF. The CDR3 bases are TGTGCCAGCAGCTTAGTTGGGGGCACTGAAGCTTTCTTT.

The genes are TRBV2 and TRBJ2-1, with 8 positions matching TRBD2. V lost 7 bases and J lost 4; bases outside the gene matches: 3. The CDR3 is 13 residues long. Per the germline V gene, CDR1 is SNHLY and CDR2 is FYNNEI. This CDR3 reads CASNQREYNEQFF. The CDR3 DNA sequence: TGTGCCAGCAACCAGCGGGAGTACAATGAGCAGTTCTTC. The full variable domain, in which reference TRBV2 and TRBJ2-1 provide the parts outside the CDR3, is EPEVTQTPSHQVTQMGQEVILRCVPISNHLYFYWYRQILGQKVEFLVSFYNNEISEKSEIFDDQFSVERPDGSNFTLKIRSTKLEDSAMYFCASNQREYNEQFFGPGTRLTVL.

This CDR3 reads CASSLLGTVGGEQYF. The CDR3 region has the DNA TGTGCCAGCAGTTTATTAGGGACAGTGGGAGGGGAGCAGTACTTC. The chain uses TRBV27 and TRBJ2-7; either TRBD1 or TRBD2 may fit D (7 bases each). This CDR3 is 15 amino acids long. Germline-derived CDR1 and CDR2 are MNHEY and SMNVEV (reference sequence). V was cut by 1 base and J by 7 bases, with 17 bases left in between.

The chain combines TRBV7-9 with TRBJ2-2, with TRBD2 identical over 8 bases. The CDR3 has 14 residues. V was pared by 2 bases and J by 7 bases, with 3 bases of the junction left unmatched. Germline CDR1 and CDR2: SEHNR and FQNEAQ (reference sequence). The CDR3 here is CASSLSTSVGELFF. In nucleotides, the CDR3 is TGTGCCAGCAGCTTATCGACTAGCGTCGGGGAGCTGTTTTTT.

The chain joins TRBV25-1 to TRBJ2-4; D is perhaps TRBD2 (5 bases). The CDR3 is 15 residues long. Germline V gene sequence: CDR1 MGHDK, CDR2 SYGVNS. V shed 5 bases and J shed 0 bases, with 11 bases lying between them. DNA of the CDR3: TGTGCCAGCAGTCCCGACGGACTAGCCAAAAACATTCAGTACTTC. This codes for CASSPDGLAKNIQYF.

J is TRBJ1-5 and V is TRBV10-3; D uncertain. Trimming took off 4 bases at V and 9 bases at J, with 10 bases between the two ends. The CDR3 is 12 residues long. Germline lookup yields CDR1 ENHRY and CDR2 SYGVKD. The CDR3 here is CAISGDPGPQHF. CDR3 in DNA: TGTGCCATCAGTGGTGACCCTGGGCCCCAGCATTTT.

The V call is TRBV4-3, the J call TRBJ2-2; possible D gene TRBD1, 6 bases. The CDR3 contains 16 residues. V lost 2 bases and J 4 bases, leaving 14 bases between the germline ends. Germline assignment: CDR1 LGHNA and CDR2 YSLEER. For the CDR3, the DNA is TGCGCCAGCAGCCAAAAATGGGGCAGGGGCACCGGGGAGCTGTTTTTT. Translation: CASSQKWGRGTGELFF.

This chain uses TRBV29-1 with TRBJ2-7; D assignment may be TRBD1 or TRBD2 (5 bases each). CDR3 size: 11 residues. CDR1 is SQVTM and CDR2 is ANQGSEA in the germline V gene. Trimming removed 3 bases at V and 5 bases at J, with 8 bases between. As DNA, the CDR3 is TGCAGCGTTGAGACGGGGCACGAGCAGTACTTC. Translation gives CSVETGHEQYF.

This chain joins TRBV5-1 and TRBJ1-4; no reliable D call. V shed 4 bases and J shed 5 bases, with 12 bases lying between them. CDR3 length equals 14 residues. CDR1 SGHRS and CDR2 YFSETQ come from the germline V gene. Written as DNA, the CDR3 is TGCGCCAGCAGCCAGGAAAGTTCGAATGAAAAACTGTTTTTT. It encodes CASSQESSNEKLFF.